These 20 T cell receptor beta chains originate from one sample sequenced in a study of blood T cell repertoires in COVID-19. Using immunoSEQ multiplex PCR, the repertoire was profiled, and TCRdb retains in-frame clones only, with some absent. In the table there are about 90,000 clones, more than 80% of which are singletons. The sample was peripheral blood. The receptors were gathered from a woman aged 70 to 79 with acute or convalescent COVID-19.

This chain joins TRBV29-1 and TRBJ1-4, with TRBD1 matching over 8 bases. The CDR3 totals 13 residues. Germline CDR1 SQVTM, CDR2 ANQGSEA. After removal of 4 bases from V and 2 bases from J, the junction contained 0 bases not matched to a gene. The chain's CDR3 is CSVGQGTNEKLFF. Here the CDR3 DNA reads TGCAGCGTTGGACAGGGGACTAATGAAAAACTGTTTTTT.

This clone has more than one count but fewer than ten. This rearrangement joins TRBV5-1 to TRBJ2-7; 8 bases align to TRBD2. V was pared by 3 bases and J by 0 bases, with 5 bases of the junction left unmatched. Germline V gene sequence: CDR1 SGHRS, CDR2 YFSETQ. This CDR3 spans 15 amino acids. DNA for the CDR3: TGCGCCAGCAGCTATAGCGGGGAGGGCTCCTACGAGCAGTACTTC. This translates into CASSYSGEGSYEQYF. Using reference TRBV5-1 and TRBJ2-7 for the parts outside the CDR3, the full variable domain is KAGVTQTPRYLIKTRGQQVTLSCSPISGHRSVSWYQQTPGQGLQFLFEYFSETQRNKGNFPGRFSGRQFSNSRSEMNVSTLELGDSALYLCASSYSGEGSYEQYFGPGTRLTVT.

The CDR3: CAISESVRGPNEKLFF. In DNA form, the CDR3 reads TGTGCCATCAGTGAGTCCGTCAGGGGACCTAATGAAAAACTGTTTTTT. The chain joins TRBV10-3 to TRBJ1-4, with D perhaps TRBD1 (6 bases). The germline V gene encodes CDR1 ENHRY and CDR2 SYGVKD. The CDR3 is 16 residues long. V lost 0 bases to trimming and J lost 3 bases, with 11 bases between them.

CDR3 in amino acids: CASSLDGTVQETQYF. The DNA for the CDR3 is TGCGCCAGCAGCTTGGATGGGACAGTCCAAGAGACCCAGTACTTC. This rearrangement joins TRBV5-1 to TRBJ2-5; 7 bases agree with TRBD1. The CDR3 covers 15 residues. The V segment lost 0 bases and the J segment 1 base; nucleotides outside the gene matches: 3. Germline V CDR1 and CDR2: SGHRS, YFSETQ.

The V and J genes are TRBV19 and TRBJ1-5, with D possibly being TRBD1 (5 bases). The germline V gene encodes CDR1 LNHDA and CDR2 SQIVND (reference sequence). V gave up 5 bases and J gave up 7 bases, with 12 bases separating them. The CDR3 length is 13 residues. The CDR3 DNA follows: TGTGCCAGTAGTGCGGCAGGGCCGCAGCCCCAGCATTTT. Its protein product is CASSAAGPQPQHF.

The rearrangement joins TRBV28 to TRBJ1-5; no firm D call. Germline lookup yields CDR1 MDHEN and CDR2 SYDVKM. The CDR3 spans 16 residues. Between the trimmed V and J ends, which lost 2 bases and 4 bases, there was a span of 15 bases. CDR3 sequence reads: CASSLPTRRGNQPQHF. As DNA, the CDR3 is TGTGCCAGCAGTTTACCCACGAGGAGAGGGAATCAGCCCCAGCATTTT.

V usage is TRBV5-6 and J usage is TRBJ2-2; 9 bases align to TRBD1. This CDR3 has 17 residues. Germline-derived CDR1 and CDR2 are SGHDT and YYEEEE. With V trimmed by 0 bases and J by 5 bases, 8 bases remained unmatched. This chain's CDR3 is CASSLDYGQGRTGELFF. DNA of the CDR3: TGTGCCAGCAGCTTGGACTACGGACAGGGGAGGACCGGGGAGCTGTTTTTT.

V is TRBV5-8 and J is TRBJ2-7, with D tentatively TRBD1 (6 bases). CDR3 length: 13 amino acids. Trimming cost V 0 bases and J 3 bases, with 7 bases left between them. The germline gives CDR1 SGHTS, CDR2 YDEGEE. Here the CDR3 reads CASSLGTVYEQYF. For the CDR3, the DNA is TGTGCCAGCAGCTTGGGGACAGTCTACGAGCAGTACTTC.

A remark on this clone: Since a far larger clone is one base different, this is likely a read error. Other DNA sequences from this sample encode an identical CDR3 as well. The chain combines TRBV5-1 with TRBJ2-7; 9 bases align to TRBD2. Germline V CDR1 and CDR2: SGHRS, YFSETQ. The CDR3 sequence is 12 residues long. CDR3 nucleotide sequence: TGCGCCAGCAGCGGGCGGGGGGGGAGACCAACCTTC. Translated, it gives CASSGRGGRPTF.

The chain has TRBV28 and TRBJ2-7, with TRBD2 identical over 10 bases. Germline CDR1 and CDR2: MDHEN and SYDVKM. The V segment lost 4 bases and the J segment 0 bases; nucleotides outside the gene matches: 9. This CDR3 comprises 17 residues. The CDR3 sequence is CASSSTGLAFSSYEQYF. CDR3 sequence (DNA): TGTGCCAGCAGTTCCACGGGACTAGCGTTTAGCTCCTACGAGCAGTACTTC. Full variable domain (rest looked up from reference TRBV28 and TRBJ2-7): DVKVTQSSRYLVKRTGEKVFLECVQDMDHENMFWYRQDPGLGLRLIYFSYDVKMKEKGDIPEGYSVSREKKERFSLILESASTNQTSMYLCASSSTGLAFSSYEQYFGPGTRLTVT.

V gene TRBV21-1 combines with J gene TRBJ1-5. TRBV21-1 has pseudogene status. CDR3 length: 14 residues. This chain's CDR3 is CASPEGVSNQPQHF. The CDR3 DNA sequence: TGTGCCAGCCCGGAAGGAGTTAGCAATCAGCCCCAGCATTTT.

This clone has only a few counts. DNA for the CDR3: TGTGCCAGCAGCGTAGGCGGGAGGGCCGGGAATGAGCAGTTCTTC. Residues: CASSVGGRAGNEQFF. The rearrangement joins TRBV9 to TRBJ2-1, with 9 bases that match TRBD2. CDR1 and CDR2 (germline): SGDLS, YYNGEE. CDR3 length equals 15 residues. With V trimmed by 0 bases and J by 7 bases, 5 bases remained unmatched.

V usage is TRBV2 and J usage is TRBJ1-1; D is undetermined. The CDR3 consists of 12 residues. CDR1 is SNHLY, CDR2 FYNNEI, per germline. V was shortened by 4 bases and J by 2 bases, with 5 bases between the two germline ends. CDR3 bases: TGTGCCAGCAGTGTGGCAAACACTGAAGCTTTCTTT. Encoded protein: CASSVANTEAFF.

In this sample, this clone turned up once. The chain employs TRBV18 and TRBJ1-2; TRBD1 agrees at 7 bases. V trimming: 4 bases; J trimming: 0 bases; junction bases outside the gene matches: 5. From germline, CDR1 is KGHSH and CDR2 LQKENI. The CDR3 loop spans 15 amino acids. The CDR3: CASSLGQASNYGYTF. The CDR3 DNA follows: TGTGCCAGCTCACTCGGACAGGCCTCTAACTATGGCTACACCTTC.

This chain links TRBV19 with TRBJ1-5; 7 bases agree with TRBD1. Germline-derived CDR1 and CDR2 are LNHDA and SQIVND (reference sequence). V was clipped by 5 bases and J by 2 bases; unmatched bases: 12. The CDR3 loop spans 17 amino acids. CDR3 residues: CASSQWPGQAGNQPQHF. The DNA for the CDR3 is TGTGCCAGTAGTCAATGGCCAGGACAGGCGGGCAATCAGCCCCAGCATTTT.

V usage is TRBV19 and J usage is TRBJ2-3, with D hard to call. Trimming pared 5 bases from V and 2 bases from J, leaving 8 bases between. The CDR3 extends over 13 amino acids. Germline V lookup: CDR1 LNHDA, CDR2 SQIVND (reference sequence). CDR3 sequence: CASSPGLTDTQYF. CDR3 DNA sequence: TGTGCCAGTAGTCCGGGTCTCACAGATACGCAGTATTTT.

To note about this clone: Being one base from a much bigger clone, this may be a read error. Different DNA sequences within this sample yield the same CDR3. CDR3 DNA sequence: TGCGCCAGCAGCTGGACAGGGGAGAACACTGAAGCTTTCTTT. Its protein product is CASSWTGENTEAFF. The gene calls are TRBV5-1 and TRBJ1-1; 9 bases are shared with TRBD1. This CDR3 is built from 14 residues. Germline-derived CDR1 and CDR2 are SGHRS and YFSETQ. With 3 bases clipped from V and 1 base from J, the junction kept 1 base outside the gene matches.

This clone was recorded only once. The chain carries TRBV5-7 and TRBJ1-5, with a weak D call TRBD1 (5 bases). TRBV5-7 is classed as an ORF, of uncertain function. The CDR3 contains 15 residues. V was shortened by 4 bases and J by 11 bases, with 22 bases between the two germline ends. CDR3 residues: CASSARQDGGSAQHF. The DNA for the CDR3 is TGTGCCAGCAGCGCCCGACAAGACGGGGGATCAGCCCAGCATTTT.

The rearrangement links TRBV23-1 to TRBJ1-2, with D possibly TRBD1 on 6 matching bases. TRBV23-1 is labeled an ORF, and its function is uncertain. V was cut by 0 bases and J by 4 bases, with 21 bases left in between. CDR3 length: 18 amino acids. The CDR3 sequence: CASSQSSGAVLTFYGYTF. DNA of the CDR3: TGCGCCAGCAGTCAATCTTCAGGGGCAGTCTTAACCTTCTATGGCTACACCTTC.

This clone was recorded a few times. The CDR3 loop is CSARPTGTYEQYF. CDR3 coding DNA: TGCAGCGCCCGCCCGACAGGGACCTACGAGCAGTACTTC. The rearrangement joins TRBV29-1 to TRBJ2-7; 7 bases are a match to TRBD1. Germline V lookup: CDR1 SQVTM, CDR2 ANQGSEA. Trimming took 7 bases from V and 2 from J; bases not matched to a gene: 8. This CDR3 has 13 amino acids.